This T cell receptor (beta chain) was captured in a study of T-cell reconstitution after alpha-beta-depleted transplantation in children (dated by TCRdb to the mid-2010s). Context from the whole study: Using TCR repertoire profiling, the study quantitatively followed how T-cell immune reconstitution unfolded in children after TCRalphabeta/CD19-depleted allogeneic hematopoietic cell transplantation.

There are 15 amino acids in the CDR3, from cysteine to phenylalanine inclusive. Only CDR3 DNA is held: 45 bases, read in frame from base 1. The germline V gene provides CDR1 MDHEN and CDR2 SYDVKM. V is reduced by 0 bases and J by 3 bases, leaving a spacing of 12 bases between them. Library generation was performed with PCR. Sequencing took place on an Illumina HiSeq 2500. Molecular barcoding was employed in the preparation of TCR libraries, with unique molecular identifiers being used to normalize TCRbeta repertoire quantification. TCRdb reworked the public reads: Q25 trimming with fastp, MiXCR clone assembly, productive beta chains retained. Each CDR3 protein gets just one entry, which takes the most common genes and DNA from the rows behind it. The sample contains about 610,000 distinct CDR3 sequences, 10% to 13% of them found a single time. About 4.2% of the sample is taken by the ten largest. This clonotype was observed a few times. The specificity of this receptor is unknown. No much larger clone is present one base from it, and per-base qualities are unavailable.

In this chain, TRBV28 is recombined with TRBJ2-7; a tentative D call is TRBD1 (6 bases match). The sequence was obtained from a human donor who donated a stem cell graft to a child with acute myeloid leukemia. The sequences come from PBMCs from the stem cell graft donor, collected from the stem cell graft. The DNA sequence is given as TGTGCCAGCAGTTTATGGGCAGGGGAGAGCTACGAGCAGTACTTC. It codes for CASSLWAGESYEQYF.